This TCR beta chain was recorded in a study of control samples from healthy donors and cancer patients. Only in-frame clones appear in the TCRdb table, and some are missing; sequencing was by immunoSEQ multiplex PCR. The data hold 130,000 to 150,000 clones, with approximately 91% observed a single time. This CDR3 comprises 14 residues. Germline CDR1 reads DFQATT; CDR2 reads SNEGSKA (reference sequence). V lost 3 bases and J lost 1, with 10 bases in between. Material: blood. This receptor was taken from a woman in her twenties or thirties in good health. The chain recombines TRBV20-1 with TRBJ1-3, with a tentative D call TRBD1 (6 bases). CDR3 sequence: CSASTRGSGNTIYF. As DNA, the CDR3 is TGCAGTGCTAGTACCAGGGGTTCTGGAAACACCATATATTTT.